The rows below give T cell receptor beta chains drawn from one sample of a study of cytomegalovirus exposure and HLA in healthy donors. Generated by immunoSEQ multiplex PCR, the TCRdb table keeps only in-frame clones and is missing some. The sample records about 170,000 clones, roughly 80% being singletons. The sequencing sample was made of PBMCs. These receptors were taken from a male donor in good health and CMV-seronegative. Each CDR3 is given with its conserved first and last residue. D genes are given only for firm matches. Rows may omit the clone size; those that give it use once, few, many or a size class.

j_gene | d_gene | v_gene | abundance | CDR3nt | CDR3aa
TRBJ2-7 | TRBD2 | TRBV5-4 | few | TGTGCCAGCAGCCAGACTAGCGGGAGGGGAGAGCAGTACTTC | CASSQTSGRGEQYF
TRBJ2-7 | - | TRBV6-4 | - | TGTGCCAGCAGTGATTGCTCGGCCGGGACAAATTCCTACGAGCAGTACTTC | CASSDCSAGTNSYEQYF
TRBJ2-5 | TRBD2 | TRBV4-2 | - | TGTGCCAGCAGCCAAGTTCGCCTAGCGGGGGGTCGTGGAGAGACCCAGTACTTC | CASSQVRLAGGRGETQYF
TRBJ1-2 | - | TRBV5-1 | few | TGCGCCAGCAGCTTGGGGGCCAGCCCTCACTACACCTTC | CASSLGASPHYTF
TRBJ1-2 | TRBD1 | TRBV5-6 | - | TGTGCCAGCAGCTTCAGGGGGGTCCATGGCTACACCTTC | CASSFRGVHGYTF
TRBJ2-7 | TRBD1 | TRBV5-1 | - | TGCGCCAGCAGTCCCCCGGGACAGAACTACGAGCAGTACTTC | CASSPPGQNYEQYF
TRBJ2-2 | - | TRBV6-5 | - | TGTGCCAGCAGTTACTCTCCCGGAGCGAACACCGGGGAGCTGTTTTTT | CASSYSPGANTGELFF
TRBJ1-2 | - | TRBV7-9 | few | TGTTCCAGCAGCACTCCGACAGCCGGCTATGGCTACACCTTC | CSSSTPTAGYGYTF
TRBJ2-7 | TRBD1 | TRBV28 | - | TGTGCCAGCACCCTGGGGACAGGGGGTTTCTCCTACGAGCAGTACTTC | CASTLGTGGFSYEQYF
TRBJ2-2 | - | TRBV11-3 | - | TGTGCCAGCAGCCCAAGCATCACCGGGGAGCTGTTTTTT | CASSPSITGELFF
TRBJ1-5 | - | TRBV15 | - | TGTGCCATTGGGAGGGGCAGCAATCAGCCCCAGCATTTT | CAIGRGSNQPQHF
TRBJ1-6 | - | TRBV4-3 | - | TGCGCCAGCAGCCAAGGATCGAGGGGAACCAAACAGGGTGTCATTAATTCACCCCTCCACTTT | CASSQGSRGTKQGVINSPLHF
TRBJ2-2 | TRBD2 | TRBV28 | - | TGTGCCACGGGACTAGCGGGATCGAACACCGGGGAGCTGTTTTTT | CATGLAGSNTGELFF
TRBJ1-2 | - | TRBV5-1 | - | TGCGCCAGCAGGAGGGGGATCGATGGCTACACCTTC | CASRRGIDGYTF
TRBJ2-7 | - | TRBV5-1 | - | TGCGCCAGCAGCTTGACAGTGGCGGGCGAGCAGTACTTC | CASSLTVAGEQYF
TRBJ2-5 | - | TRBV28 | - | TGTGCCAGCAGTTCCCGGGTCCAGCAAGAGACCCAGTACTTC | CASSSRVQQETQYF
TRBJ2-7 | TRBD1 | TRBV6-6 | - | TGTGCCAGCAGTTATGGGACAGGCCGATACGAGCAGTACTTC | CASSYGTGRYEQYF
TRBJ2-3 | TRBD1 | TRBV19 | - | TGTGCCAGTAGTATACGGGAAGGGGGCAATACGCAGTATTTT | CASSIREGGNTQYF
TRBJ1-1 | - | TRBV19 | - | TGTGCCAGTAGTATGGGCAGCACGAACACTGAAGCTTTCTTT | CASSMGSTNTEAFF
TRBJ1-3 | - | TRBV5-6 | few | TGTGCCAGCAGCATCACAGGGACTGGAAACACCATATATTTT | CASSITGTGNTIYF
TRBJ1-3 | - | TRBV5-5 | - | TGTGCCAGCAGCTTGCCGGCGACTAAAAACACCATATATTTT | CASSLPATKNTIYF
TRBJ1-3 | - | TRBV15 | - | TGTGCCGGCTATGAGGTCTCTGGAAACACCATATATTTT | CAGYEVSGNTIYF
TRBJ2-5 | - | TRBV29-1 | - | TGCAGCGTTGAAGTGGCTAGGGAGACCCAGTACTTC | CSVEVARETQYF
TRBJ2-1 | TRBD1 | TRBV18 | - | TGTGCCAGCTCACCAGGGACAGGGCTATACAATGAGCAGTTCTTC | CASSPGTGLYNEQFF
TRBJ2-7 | TRBD2 | TRBV20-1 | - | TGCAGTGCTAGAGTTACTAGCGGGAGTAGCTTC | CSARVTSGSSF
TRBJ1-2 | TRBD1 | TRBV7-2 | - | TGTGCCAGCAGCCCCACCGGGACAGGGGGCGCCGGCTACACCTTC | CASSPTGTGGAGYTF
TRBJ1-6 | - | TRBV5-6 | - | TGTGCCAGCAGTGGAGGGGAAACCCATAATTCACCCCTCCACTTT | CASSGGETHNSPLHF
TRBJ2-7 | TRBD1 | TRBV2 | few | TGTGCCAGCAGTGAAATTTGGGGACAGACCCGGGAGCAGTACTTC | CASSEIWGQTREQYF
TRBJ1-6 | - | TRBV25-1 | - | TGTGCCAGCAGTGAATATAGTGCGGGCAATTCACCCCTCCACTTT | CASSEYSAGNSPLHF
TRBJ2-5 | TRBD2 | TRBV5-4 | few | TGTGCCAGCGGACTAGCGGGCTATCAAGAGACCCAGTACTTC | CASGLAGYQETQYF
TRBJ1-2 | - | TRBV28 | - | TGTGGTGCTCGCGCCTTTACTAACTATGGCTACACCTTC | CGARAFTNYGYTF
TRBJ2-2 | TRBD1 | TRBV18 | - | TGTGCCAGCTCAGCCTACAGGGGGAACACCGGGGAGCTGTTTTTT | CASSAYRGNTGELFF
TRBJ1-1 | TRBD1 | TRBV7-2 | - | TGTGCCAGCAGCTCCTGGACAGGGGATCTTAACACTGAAGCTTTCTTT | CASSSWTGDLNTEAFF
TRBJ2-1 | - | TRBV7-3 | - | TGTGCCAGCAGTTCAGGGGACCGCAATGAGCAGTTCTTC | CASSSGDRNEQFF
TRBJ2-2 | - | TRBV7-2 | - | TGTGCCAGCAGCCCTCGGCGGGGCGGGGAGCTGTTTTTT | CASSPRRGGELFF
TRBJ2-1 | TRBD2 | TRBV6-1 | few | TGTGCCAGCTCCCGACTAGCGGGGGACGAGGATGAGCAGTTCTTC | CASSRLAGDEDEQFF
TRBJ1-4 | TRBD1 | TRBV29-1 | - | TGCAGCGTACGGACAGGGGATGAAAAACTGTTTTTT | CSVRTGDEKLFF
TRBJ1-5 | - | TRBV29-1 | few | TGCAGCGTTGAATATGGACAAGGGCCCCAGCATTTT | CSVEYGQGPQHF
TRBJ2-7 | - | TRBV4-3 | - | TGCGCCAGCAGCCAAGATAGTATTGGCAAGGGGCTCGAGCAGTACTTC | CASSQDSIGKGLEQYF
TRBJ1-2 | TRBD1 | TRBV28 | - | TGTGCCAGCAGCCTTTCAGGACAGGCGGTCTATGGCTACACCTTC | CASSLSGQAVYGYTF
TRBJ2-1 | TRBD2 | TRBV14 | - | TGTGCCAGCAGCCAAAGTCTAGCGGGCTACAATGAGCAGTTCTTC | CASSQSLAGYNEQFF
TRBJ2-7 | TRBD1 | TRBV28 | - | TGTGCCAGCAGTATGACAGGGAGTTCCTACGAGCAGTACTTC | CASSMTGSSYEQYF
TRBJ1-1 | - | TRBV7-9 | - | TGTGCCAGCAGCTCCGGAGTTTCTGAAGCTTTCTTT | CASSSGVSEAFF